This entry features one TCR beta chain sequence. Its antigen is not identified. Sequencing was performed with immunoSEQ multiplex PCR; in TCRdb, only in-frame clones are kept and a portion is missing. This table has roughly 60,000 clones, about 85% appearing once. The data are from a study of OX40 agonist ivuxolimab in advanced cancers. The study's findings and limits: Among the lowest levels of clonal expansion were found in partial responders at 0.1-3.0 mg/kg.

Germline V gene lookup returns CDR1 SEHNR and CDR2 FQNEAQ (reference sequence). This CDR3 has 15 amino acids. The germline V and J ends were trimmed by 1 base and 6 bases, with 13 bases remaining between them. This chain uses TRBV7-9 with TRBJ1-5; D ambiguous. The source was CD4+ or CD8+ T cells sorted from blood, collected in a trial of the OX40 agonist ivuxolimab. This clonotype originated in an adult with an advanced solid tumor such as melanoma, head and neck, liver or kidney cancer. The CDR3 DNA reads TGTGCCAGCAGCTTAGGGAGCCAATCGGGTCAGCCCCAGCATTTT. Translated: CASSLGSQSGQPQHF.